A selection of T cell receptor beta chains follows, all from one sample in a study of regulatory T cells in long-lasting Graves disease. One entry per CDR3 protein results from TCRdb running MiXCR on the multiplex PCR reads. The sample comprises 300,000 to 400,000 distinct CDR3 sequences, roughly 17% of which are singletons, and about 32% rests with the top ten. These records were also assigned to another study, of T cells in Graves' hyperthyroidism and ophthalmopathy.

The specimen was peripheral blood mononuclear cells (PBMCs), collected at new diagnosis, from a patient treated with antithyroid drugs. These receptors were taken from a man aged 40-55 years with Graves disease. Each CDR3 is given with its conserved first and last residue. The D gene is left open where the match is weak. A row's size may be missing; if present it is once, few, many or a size class.

many	TRBV19	TRBJ2-2	TRBD1	TGTGCCAGTAGTCTTCTACCGGGACAGGGAGGTGGGGAGCTGTTTTTT	CASSLLPGQGGGELFF
.	TRBV5-1	TRBJ1-4	.	TGCGCCAGCAGCTTGGTGGGGGGGCGGTCGACTAATGAAAAACTGTTTTTT	CASSLVGGRSTNEKLFF
.	TRBV10-1	TRBJ2-7	.	TGCGCCAGCAGTGCCCCGACTAGTCCCTACGAGCAGTACTTC	CASSAPTSPYEQYF
many	TRBV6-1	TRBJ1-5	.	TGTGCCAGCAGAGGGCAACGCGGGCAGAGTAGCAATCAGCCCCAGCATTTT	CASRGQRGQSSNQPQHF
few	TRBV12-3/TRBV12-4	TRBJ2-7	TRBD2	TGTGCCAGCAGCCTTAGCGGGGGTAGCTCCTACGTGCAGTACTTC	CASSLSGGSSYVQYF
.	TRBV18	TRBJ1-1	TRBD1	TGTGCCAGCTCACCACCCGGGACAGGGGGAATACTGAACACTGAAGCTTTCTTT	CASSPPGTGGILNTEAFF
.	TRBV12-3/TRBV12-4	TRBJ2-5	.	TGTGCCAGCAGTAGAGGGGATAGCGGCTTCGGGACCCAGTACTTC	CASSRGDSGFGTQYF
.	TRBV27	TRBJ2-3	.	TGTGCCAGCAAAACCCCCGCGAGGATAGATACGCAGTATTTT	CASKTPARIDTQYF
many	TRBV28	TRBJ1-4	.	TGTGCCAGCAGTGTAACTAATGAAAAACTGTTTTTT	CASSVTNEKLFF
many	TRBV6-2/TRBV6-3	TRBJ2-2	TRBD2	TGTGCCAGCAGTTGGACTAGCGGGGGACCCGGGGAGCTGTTTTTT	CASSWTSGGPGELFF
many	TRBV28	TRBJ1-2	.	TGTGCCAGTTGGGGCGGGACGCGGAACTATGGCTACACCTTC	CASWGGTRNYGYTF
many	TRBV28	TRBJ2-2	TRBD1	TGTGCCAGCAGTGCCGGGACAGGGGGCGCTTGGGCCGGGGAGCTGTTTTTT	CASSAGTGGAWAGELFF
many	TRBV2	TRBJ1-6	TRBD1	TGTGCCAGCACGGAACGGACAGGGAGTTATAATAATTCACCCCTCCACTTT	CASTERTGSYNNSPLHF
.	TRBV3-1	TRBJ2-5	.	TGTGCCAGCAGCCAAGAACGTCCAGCGGGAGAGACCCAGTACTTC	CASSQERPAGETQYF
many	TRBV11-2	TRBJ2-7	TRBD1	TGTGCCAGCAGCTTTAACAGGGGCTCCTACGAGCAGTACTTC	CASSFNRGSYEQYF
many	TRBV11-1	TRBJ2-2	.	TGTGCCAGCAGCTTGAGCCAGGGATACGCCGGGGAGCTGTTTTTT	CASSLSQGYAGELFF
many	TRBV4-3	TRBJ2-1	.	TGCGCCAGCAGCCAAGGAATAGGAGTTGGCAATGAGCAGTTCTTC	CASSQGIGVGNEQFF
many	TRBV18	TRBJ2-1	TRBD2	TGTGCCAGCAGCTTGGCTAGCGGCCCCTACAATGAGCAGTTCTTC	CASSLASGPYNEQFF
many	TRBV3-1	TRBJ2-5	.	TGTGCCAGCAGCCAAGATCAAGAGACCCAGTACTTC	CASSQDQETQYF
many	TRBV29-1	TRBJ2-5	.	TGCAGCACGGAGTCTGGGGGCGAGACCCAGTACTTC	CSTESGGETQYF
few	TRBV19	TRBJ2-5	TRBD2	TGTGCCAGTAGTATCGGGGGAGGGACGGAGACCCAGTACTTC	CASSIGGGTETQYF
few	TRBV20-1	TRBJ1-4	.	TGCAGTGCTAGGGACATGATAGGGGAAAAACTGTTTTTT	CSARDMIGEKLFF
many	TRBV29-1	TRBJ2-5	.	TGCAGCGCCCGTCTAGGAGGAGTTGAGACCCAGTACTTC	CSARLGGVETQYF
many	TRBV7-2	TRBJ2-3	.	TGTGCCAGCAGCCCAAGGGGACGGAGAGGGTTCACAGATACGCAGTATTTT	CASSPRGRRGFTDTQYF
many	TRBV15	TRBJ2-5	.	TGTGCCACCGGGACCTGGGGGGTCCAAGAGACCCAGTACTTC	CATGTWGVQETQYF
.	TRBV18	TRBJ2-3	.	TGTGCCAGCTCACCATCCAGGACCACAGATACGCAGTATTTT	CASSPSRTTDTQYF
few	TRBV6-2/TRBV6-3	TRBJ1-1	.	TGTGCCAGCAGTTACCCCCCCAACGGAGAAGCTTTCTTT	CASSYPPNGEAFF
many	TRBV3-1	TRBJ2-5	.	TGTGCCAGCAGCCAAGAAATCACGGGGGTAGAAGAGACCCAGTACTTC	CASSQEITGVEETQYF
many	TRBV4-2	TRBJ2-5	.	TGTGCCAGCAGCCAAGACGGAGGGACGAGGGCGCCCGGTGAGACCCAGTACTTC	CASSQDGGTRAPGETQYF
once	TRBV2	TRBJ1-1	.	TGTGCCAGCAGCGGAGTAAGGAACACTGAAGCTTTCTTT	CASSGVRNTEAFF
.	TRBV24-1	TRBJ1-2	TRBD1	TGTGCCACCGTAGCAATGCGCCGGGACAGGGTCTATGGCTACACCTTC	CATVAMRRDRVYGYTF
.	TRBV5-1	TRBJ2-1	TRBD2	TGCGCCAGCAGCCTGACTAGCGGGGGGCCACTTAGTGAGCAGTTCTTC	CASSLTSGGPLSEQFF
many	TRBV12-3/TRBV12-4	TRBJ1-5	TRBD1	TGTGCCAGCCAAAAGATCCGGACAGGAGATTATTTGAGCAATCAGCCCCAGCATTTT	CASQKIRTGDYLSNQPQHF
many	TRBV20-1	TRBJ2-7	.	TGCAGTGCTGGGACGGTGACCTACGAGCAGTACTTC	CSAGTVTYEQYF
many	TRBV30	TRBJ1-6	.	TGTGCCTGGAGTGTCGGGACTCCTAATTCACCCCTCCACTTT	CAWSVGTPNSPLHF
.	TRBV28	TRBJ2-1	TRBD1	TGTGCCAGCAGTTTTTACCTCGACAGGGGTCAAAGCTCCTACAATGAGCAGTTCTTC	CASSFYLDRGQSSYNEQFF
many	TRBV7-9	TRBJ2-3	.	TGTGCCAGCAGCTTACCTTTGGGGAAAAACTCGCGCACAGATACGCAGTATTTT	CASSLPLGKNSRTDTQYF
many	TRBV7-6	TRBJ1-4	.	TGTGCCAGCAGCCCCTCGACGGGAGCCACTAATGAAAAACTGTTTTTT	CASSPSTGATNEKLFF
many	TRBV2	TRBJ2-3	TRBD2	TGTGCCACCAAGCGGGGGGGTCCCGCAGATACGCAGTATTTT	CATKRGGPADTQYF
few	TRBV3-1	TRBJ2-4	TRBD2	TGTGCCAGCAGCCCGCACGTCCTAGCGGGGGGATTAGCCAAAAACATTCAGTACTTC	CASSPHVLAGGLAKNIQYF
few	TRBV24-1	TRBJ1-1	.	TGTGCCGCCAGTCCGGGGATGTGGACTGAAGCTTTCTTT	CAASPGMWTEAFF
.	TRBV7-2	TRBJ1-3	.	TGTGCCAGCAGCTTAAAGGGACTCTCATACCTCGGAAACACCATATATTTT	CASSLKGLSYLGNTIYF
many	TRBV7-3	TRBJ2-3	.	TGTGCCAGCAGCACCTCCCGGGGGGATACGCAGTATTTT	CASSTSRGDTQYF
many	TRBV28	TRBJ1-5	.	TGTGCCAGCAGTTTACCTGGACAGACCGGTAGAGTGCAGCCCCAGCATTTT	CASSLPGQTGRVQPQHF
many	TRBV28	TRBJ1-3	.	TGTGCCAGCAGTGTAGTAGGGGCTGGAAACACCATATATTTT	CASSVVGAGNTIYF
many	TRBV7-2	TRBJ1-1	.	TGTGCCGCCGTACAGGGACGGGCCGAAGCTTTCTTT	CAAVQGRAEAFF
.	TRBV24-1	TRBJ2-1	.	TGTGCCACCAGTGATTTGCCCAATGAGCAGTTCTTC	CATSDLPNEQFF
.	TRBV20-1	TRBJ1-5	TRBD1	TGCAGTGCTTCAGGGGGCGCTGATCAGCCCCAGCATTTT	CSASGGADQPQHF
many	TRBV14	TRBJ2-1	.	TGTGCCAGCAGCGTAGCACCTCTGGGCGATGAGCAGTTCTTC	CASSVAPLGDEQFF
many	TRBV27	TRBJ2-7	TRBD1	TGTGCCAGCAGCAGGCAGGGGGACTCCTACGAGCAGTACTTC	CASSRQGDSYEQYF
many	TRBV6-1	TRBJ1-5	.	TGTGCCAGCAGCACTCTCAGGGGCAATCAGCCCCAGCATTTT	CASSTLRGNQPQHF